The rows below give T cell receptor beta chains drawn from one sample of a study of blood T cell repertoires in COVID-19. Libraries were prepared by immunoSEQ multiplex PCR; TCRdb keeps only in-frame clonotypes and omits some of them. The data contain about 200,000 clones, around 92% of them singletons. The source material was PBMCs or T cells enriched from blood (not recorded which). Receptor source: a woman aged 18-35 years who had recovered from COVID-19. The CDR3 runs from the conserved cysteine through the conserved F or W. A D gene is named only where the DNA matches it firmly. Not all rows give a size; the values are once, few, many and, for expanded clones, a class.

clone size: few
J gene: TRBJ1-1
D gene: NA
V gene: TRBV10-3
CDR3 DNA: TGTGCCATCAACGACCGGGCGGGTACTGAAGCTTTCTTT
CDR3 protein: CAINDRAGTEAFF

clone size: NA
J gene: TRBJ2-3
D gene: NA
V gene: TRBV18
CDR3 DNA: TGTGCCAGCTCACCGTCTAGCACAGATACGCAGTATTTT
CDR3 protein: CASSPSSTDTQYF

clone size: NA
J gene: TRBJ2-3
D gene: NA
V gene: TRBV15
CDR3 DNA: TGTGCCACCAGCAGAGCGGGGACAGATACGCAGTATTTT
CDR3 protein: CATSRAGTDTQYF

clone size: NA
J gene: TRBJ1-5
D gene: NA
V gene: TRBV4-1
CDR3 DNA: TGCGCCAGCAGCGTCACAGAAACCAATCAGCCCCAGCATTTT
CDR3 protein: CASSVTETNQPQHF

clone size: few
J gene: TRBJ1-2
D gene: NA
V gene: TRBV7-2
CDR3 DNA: TGTGCCAGCAGCGCGTCGAGTCCTAACTATGGCTACACCTTC
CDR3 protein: CASSASSPNYGYTF

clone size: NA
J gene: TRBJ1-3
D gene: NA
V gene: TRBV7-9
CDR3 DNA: TGTGCCAGCAGCTTAGTCGCAGATCGAAACACCATATATTTT
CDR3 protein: CASSLVADRNTIYF

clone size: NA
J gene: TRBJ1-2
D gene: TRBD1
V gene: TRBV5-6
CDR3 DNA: TGTGCCAGCAGCTGGGGACAGGGGGCGAAAGGCGGCTACACCTTC
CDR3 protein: CASSWGQGAKGGYTF

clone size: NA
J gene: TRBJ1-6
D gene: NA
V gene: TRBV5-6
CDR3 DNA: TGTGCCAGCAGCTTTGGTTACAGGGTGACGGATTCACCCCTCCACTTT
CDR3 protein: CASSFGYRVTDSPLHF

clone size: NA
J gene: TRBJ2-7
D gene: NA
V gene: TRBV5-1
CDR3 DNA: TGCGCCAGCACCCCGGACAGCCTGTCCTACGAGCAGTACTTC
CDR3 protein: CASTPDSLSYEQYF

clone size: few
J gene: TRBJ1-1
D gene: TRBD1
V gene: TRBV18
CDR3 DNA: TGTGCCAGCTCACCGCGGACAGGGGTATTAAACACTGAAGCTTTCTTT
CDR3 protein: CASSPRTGVLNTEAFF

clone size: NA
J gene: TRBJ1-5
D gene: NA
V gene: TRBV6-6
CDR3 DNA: TGTGCCAGCAGTTACGAGGGAGGTATACAGCCCCAGCATTTT
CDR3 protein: CASSYEGGIQPQHF

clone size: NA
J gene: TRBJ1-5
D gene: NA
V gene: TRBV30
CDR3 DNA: TGTGCCTGGAGTCACCGGGAATTCAATCAGCCCCAGCATTTT
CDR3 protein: CAWSHREFNQPQHF

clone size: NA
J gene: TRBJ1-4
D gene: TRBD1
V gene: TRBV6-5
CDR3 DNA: TGTGCCAGCAGTTCACAGGGGGTGGGAGAAAAACTGTTTTTT
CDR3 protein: CASSSQGVGEKLFF

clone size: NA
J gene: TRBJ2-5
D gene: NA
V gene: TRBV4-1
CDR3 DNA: TGCGCCAGCAGCCAAGAATCGGGGAGGGGGGAGACCCAGTACTTC
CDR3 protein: CASSQESGRGETQYF

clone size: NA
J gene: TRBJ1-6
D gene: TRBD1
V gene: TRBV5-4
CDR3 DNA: TGTGCCAGCAGCTTGGGGACAGGGGTTAATTCACCCCTCCACTTT
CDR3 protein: CASSLGTGVNSPLHF

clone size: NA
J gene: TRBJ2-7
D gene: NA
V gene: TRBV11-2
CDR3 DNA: TGTGCCAGCAGCTTCGAAGTAGGGACATACTCCTACGAGCAGTACTTC
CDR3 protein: CASSFEVGTYSYEQYF

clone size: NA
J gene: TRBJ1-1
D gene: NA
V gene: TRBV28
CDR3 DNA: TGTGCCAGCATGGGGCCAGGGGATGAAGCTTTCTTT
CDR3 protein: CASMGPGDEAFF

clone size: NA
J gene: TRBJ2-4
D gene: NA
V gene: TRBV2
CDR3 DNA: TGTGCCAGCAGTGAAGTCAAGGGGATTAAAAACATTCAGTACTTC
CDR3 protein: CASSEVKGIKNIQYF

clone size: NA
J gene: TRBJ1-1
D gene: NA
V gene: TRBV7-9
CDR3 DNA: TGTGCCAGCAGCCGGCGGGAGTCTCCTGAAGCTTTCTTT
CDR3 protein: CASSRRESPEAFF

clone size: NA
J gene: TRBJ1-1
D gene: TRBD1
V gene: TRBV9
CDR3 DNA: TGTGCCAGCAGCGTAACAGGGGGCAACACTGAAGCTTTCTTT
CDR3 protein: CASSVTGGNTEAFF

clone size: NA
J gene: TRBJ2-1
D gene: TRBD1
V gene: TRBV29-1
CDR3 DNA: TGCAGCGGACAAACACACGACAGGGCCTACAATGAGCAGTTCTTC
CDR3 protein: CSGQTHDRAYNEQFF